A single sample gave rise to the 13 T cell receptor beta chains below, sequenced in a study of T cell responses to AZD1222 COVID-19 vaccine. TCRdb keeps only in-frame clones here, not all; method: immunoSEQ multiplex PCR. The sample includes around 84,000 clones, 86% seen only once; the top ten take more than 8.5%. The sample was peripheral blood, taken on day 0 of AZD1222 vaccination. Receptors originate from an adult in good health.

The gene calls are TRBV5-6 and TRBJ1-1, with D hard to call. V was shortened by 0 bases and J by 1 base, with 7 bases between the two germline ends. Germline CDR1 SGHDT, CDR2 YYEEEE. The CDR3 covers 14 residues. In DNA, the CDR3 is TGTGCCAGCAGCTTGGCGTGGAAGAACACTGAAGCTTTCTTT. Translated, it gives CASSLAWKNTEAFF. Together with reference TRBV5-6 and TRBJ1-1, the CDR3 gives the full variable domain: DAGVTQSPTHLIKTRGQQVTLRCSPKSGHDTVSWYQQALGQGPQFIFQYYEEEERQRGNFPDRFSGHQFPNYSSELNVNALLLGDSALYLCASSLAWKNTEAFFGQGTRLTVV.

DNA for the CDR3: TGTGCCAGCAGCCGGAGCGGTCTAGCGGGAGGCGAGCAGTACTTC. This translates into CASSRSGLAGGEQYF. The gene calls are TRBV11-2 and TRBJ2-7, with TRBD2 identical over 11 bases. CDR3 size: 15 residues. V shed 5 bases and J 6 bases; nucleotides not matched to a gene: 9. Germline values: CDR1 SGHAT, CDR2 FQNNGV.

This sequence joins TRBV3-1 (or the pseudogene TRBV3-2) and TRBJ2-7; tentatively, D is TRBD2 (5 bases). CDR3 length: 11 amino acids. V shed 3 bases and J shed 7 bases, with 7 bases lying between them. Germline CDR1 LGHDT, CDR2 YNNKEL (reference sequence). CDR3 sequence reads: CASSHGGEQYF. CDR3 nucleotides: TGTGCCAGCAGCCATGGAGGAGAGCAGTACTTC.

The chain is built from TRBV15 and TRBJ2-5, with D uncertain. This CDR3 has 13 amino acids. Deletions cut 6 bases from V and 9 bases from J, with 17 bases between. Germline V CDR1 and CDR2: LNHNV, YYDKDF (reference sequence). In nucleotides, the CDR3 is TGTGCCACCAGTACCGATCCCCAGGCGGCCCAGTACTTC. Its translation: CATSTDPQAAQYF.

The chain has TRBV19 and TRBJ2-5; D is undetermined. The CDR3 length is 12 residues. V was pared by 6 bases and J by 5 bases, with 10 bases between. Germline lookup yields CDR1 LNHDA and CDR2 SQIVND (reference sequence). This CDR3 reads CASRAGSETQYF. CDR3 coding DNA: TGTGCCAGTAGAGCCGGGTCGGAGACCCAGTACTTC.

The V and J genes are TRBV3-1 (or the pseudogene TRBV3-2) and TRBJ2-4; TRBD1 aligns across 7 bases. There are 11 residues in the CDR3. The germline CDR1 and CDR2 sequences are LGHDT and YNNKEL (reference sequence). V dropped 1 base and J dropped 14; count of bases not matched to a gene: 2. The CDR3 sequence is CASSQGQGKYF. The CDR3 bases are TGTGCCAGCAGCCAAGGACAGGGCAAGTACTTC.

The chain uses TRBV6-1 and TRBJ2-3; D gene unclear. V was pared by 2 bases and J by 1 base, with 16 bases between. Germline V gene sequence: CDR1 MNHNS, CDR2 SASEGT. The CDR3 is 17 residues long. The CDR3 sequence is CASSERRYSGGTDTQYF. The CDR3, as DNA: TGTGCCAGCAGTGAACGGCGCTACAGTGGAGGCACAGATACGCAGTATTTT.

The chain uses TRBV28 and TRBJ2-7; D is perhaps TRBD1 (5 bases). CDR1 and CDR2 (germline): MDHEN, SYDVKM. CDR3 length: 13 residues. Trimming pared 5 bases from V and 4 bases from J, leaving 12 bases between. CDR3 in DNA: TGTGCCAGCAGTCCAACGACAGATTACGAGCAGTACTTC. It specifies CASSPTTDYEQYF.

This chain uses TRBV6-5 with TRBJ1-5; D is unclear. V lost 0 bases and J lost 2, with 8 bases in between. Germline lookup yields CDR1 MNHEY and CDR2 SVGAGI. CDR3 length equals 15 residues. CDR3 loop: CASSYSGAGNQPQHF. The CDR3 DNA is TGTGCCAGCAGTTACTCTGGTGCCGGCAATCAGCCCCAGCATTTT.

The chain uses TRBV19 and TRBJ1-5, with D perhaps TRBD1 (6 bases). The CDR3 runs 15 residues. The V gene's germline CDR1 is LNHDA and CDR2 SQIVND (reference sequence). Between the trimmed V and J ends, which lost 5 bases and 8 bases, there was a span of 19 bases. CDR3 nucleotides: TGTGCCAGTAGTGCGGCACAGGGAAGGTACGAGCCCCAGCATTTT. Translation: CASSAAQGRYEPQHF.

CDR3: CASSFRGRTYNSPLHF. The CDR3 DNA reads TGTGCCAGCAGTTTCCGGGGGCGCACCTATAATTCACCCCTCCACTTT. This chain uses TRBV28 with TRBJ1-6; weak D call: TRBD1 (6 bases). The germline V gene has CDR1 MDHEN and CDR2 SYDVKM. CDR3 size: 16 residues. The germline V and J ends were trimmed by 3 bases and 2 bases, with 11 bases remaining between them.

This clone has a handful of counts. The chain recombines TRBV14 with TRBJ2-7; TRBD1 matches 10 bases. CDR1 and CDR2 (germline): SGHDN, FVKESK. V shed 2 bases and J 3 bases; nucleotides not matched to a gene: 4. This CDR3 region has 15 residues. The CDR3 DNA reads as TGTGCCAGCAGCCAAAGGGACAGGGGAGTCTACGAGCAGTACTTC. It codes for CASSQRDRGVYEQYF.

The chain joins TRBV7-2 to TRBJ1-1; no definite D call. Looked up from germline, CDR1 is SGHTA and CDR2 is FQGNSA. V lost 5 bases to trimming and J lost 3 bases, with 4 bases between them. The CDR3 is 11 amino acids. The DNA for the CDR3 is TGTGCCAGCAGCATACACACTGAAGCTTTCTTT. Protein: CASSIHTEAFF.